One and the same sample provided the 21 T cell receptor beta chains below, sequenced in a study of control samples from healthy donors and cancer patients. Generated by immunoSEQ multiplex PCR, the TCRdb table keeps only in-frame clones and is missing some. There are 140,000 or so clones in the sample; 75% to 95% occur only once, and roughly 3.2% lies in the top ten. Material: blood. The receptors originated from a man aged 25 to 40 in good health.

Turning to this clone: The sample holds other DNA sequences that translate to the same CDR3. The rearrangement uses TRBV3-1 (or the pseudogene TRBV3-2) and TRBJ1-4; D unclear. This CDR3 is built from 12 residues. In germline, CDR1 is LGHDT, CDR2 YNNKEL (reference sequence). V was cut by 2 bases and J by 5 bases, with 3 bases left in between. This chain's CDR3 is CASSQINEKLFF. The CDR3 DNA reads TGTGCCAGCAGCCAAATCAATGAAAAACTGTTTTTT.

The rearrangement joins TRBV5-1 to TRBJ1-1; D is possibly TRBD1 (6 bases). The CDR3 runs to 12 residues. Germline CDR1 and CDR2: SGHRS and YFSETQ. The V gene lost 7 bases and the J gene lost 2 bases, with 9 bases spanning the gap. CDR3 in amino acids: CASRTDNTEAFF. The DNA of the CDR3 is TGCGCCAGCCGGACAGACAACACTGAAGCTTTCTTT.

The CDR3 DNA sequence: TGCGCCAGCAGCAAAGGTAGCGGGGGGGCCTACACAGATACGCAGTATTTT. Encoded protein: CASSKGSGGAYTDTQYF. The J gene is TRBJ2-3, the V gene TRBV4-1; 11 nucleotides match TRBD2. Germline V gene sequence: CDR1 MGHRA, CDR2 YSYEKL. This CDR3 is 17 amino acids long. The V gene end was trimmed by 5 bases and the J gene end by 2 bases; junction bases not matched to a gene: 9.

The V call is TRBV25-1, the J call TRBJ1-4, with 9 positions matching TRBD1. CDR3 length equals 17 residues. Germline CDR1 reads MGHDK; CDR2 reads SYGVNS. V trimming: 4 bases; J trimming: 4 bases; junction bases outside the gene matches: 10. The CDR3 region has the DNA TGTGCCAGCAGTGCACAGGGGGCCCCCTCCCTTAATGAAAAACTGTTTTTT. Translating it yields CASSAQGAPSLNEKLFF.

The CDR3 spells CASSRGVGYEQYF. The CDR3 region has the DNA TGTGCCAGCAGCCGGGGGGTTGGTTACGAGCAGTACTTC. This sequence joins TRBV14 and TRBJ2-7, with D perhaps matching TRBD2 (6 bases). Germline V gene data show CDR1 as SGHDN and CDR2 as FVKESK. The V end lost 4 bases, the J end lost 4 bases, and 11 bases lay between the germline ends. The CDR3 is made up of 13 amino acids.

The chain carries TRBV6-2 or TRBV6-3 and TRBJ1-1, with TRBD1 as a possible D gene (5 bases). Trimming left V 0 bases short and J 9 bases short, with 8 bases between. CDR1 is MNHEY, CDR2 SVGEGT, per germline. The CDR3 length is 12 residues. The CDR3 region is CASSYSTDQAFF. CDR3 sequence (DNA): TGTGCCAGCAGTTACTCGACAGATCAAGCTTTCTTT.

The V call is TRBV5-4, the J call TRBJ2-7; 7 nucleotides align to TRBD2. The CDR3 is 15 residues long. Germline V CDR1 and CDR2: SGHNT, YYREEE (reference sequence). The V and J ends lost 4 bases and 1 base, in that order; junction bases with no gene match: 8. The CDR3 nucleotides are TGTGCCAGCAGCCCCAGGACTAGTGGTTCCTACGAGCAGTACTTC. Encoded protein: CASSPRTSGSYEQYF.

This rearrangement joins TRBV19 to TRBJ1-1; a possible D gene is TRBD1 (5 bases). The length of the CDR3 is 13 residues. Germline lookup yields CDR1 LNHDA and CDR2 SQIVND (reference sequence). V gave up 0 bases and J gave up 6 bases, with 8 bases separating them. CDR3 bases: TGTGCCAGTAGTATAGACGGGGCCTCTGAAGCTTTCTTT. Translated: CASSIDGASEAFF.

The chain employs TRBV6-5 and TRBJ1-1; tentatively, D is TRBD1 (6 bases). CDR1 and CDR2 from the germline V gene are MNHEY and SVGAGI. This CDR3 has 14 amino acids. The V end was cut by 7 bases, the J end by 1 base, with 13 bases between. CDR3 in amino acids: CASNYRVSNTEAFF. The CDR3 DNA sequence: TGTGCCAGCAACTACAGGGTCTCGAACACTGAAGCTTTCTTT.

This chain uses TRBV11-2 with TRBJ1-5; no clear D. This CDR3 is 13 amino acids long. Germline V CDR1 and CDR2: SGHAT, FQNNGV. Trimming left V 3 bases short and J 1 base short, with 4 bases between. The CDR3, as DNA: TGTGCCAGCAGCTTTGGAAGCAATCAGCCCCAGCATTTT. Its protein is CASSFGSNQPQHF.

This chain connects TRBV19 to TRBJ1-2; no clear D. The ends were cut back, 1 base at V and 4 bases at J, with 10 bases in the middle. The CDR3 extends over 14 amino acids. Germline CDR1 LNHDA, CDR2 SQIVND (reference sequence). The chain's CDR3 is CASSIGGFFYGYTF. The CDR3 DNA reads as TGTGCCAGTAGTATAGGAGGATTTTTCTATGGCTACACCTTC.

The V call is TRBV27, the J call TRBJ1-1; no reliable D call. Germline-derived CDR1 and CDR2 are MNHEY and SMNVEV (reference sequence). The germline V and J ends were trimmed by 5 bases and 1 base, with 8 bases remaining between them. This CDR3 comprises 13 residues. The CDR3 here is CASSVVGNTEAFF. CDR3 sequence (DNA): TGTGCCAGCAGTGTGGTAGGGAACACTGAAGCTTTCTTT.

The V call is TRBV24-1, the J call TRBJ1-1; tentatively, D is TRBD1 (5 bases). The CDR3 has 15 residues. Trimming stripped 5 bases from V and 3 bases from J, with 15 bases between. Germline V gene sequence: CDR1 KGHDR, CDR2 SFDVKD. The CDR3 coding sequence is TGTGCCACCAGTGTCCCCGGACATTCGGACACTGAAGCTTTCTTT. Translating it yields CATSVPGHSDTEAFF.

In this sample, this clone turned up once. This chain links TRBV30 with TRBJ1-1; TRBD1 matches 10 bases. Germline V CDR1 and CDR2: GTSNPN, SVGIG (reference sequence). V shed 5 bases, J shed 3 bases, and the junction held 6 bases outside the gene matches. There are 14 residues in the CDR3. This CDR3 reads CAWGGQGLYTEAFF. The CDR3 region has the DNA TGTGCCTGGGGGGGACAGGGGCTATACACTGAAGCTTTCTTT.

The chain couples TRBV7-3 to TRBJ2-5; TRBD1 matches 10 bases. V lost 5 bases and J lost 2; bases outside the gene matches: 5. The germline V gene encodes CDR1 SGHTA and CDR2 FQGTGA. The CDR3 sequence is 15 residues long. The CDR3 bases are TGTGCCAGCAGCCTGACAGGGGGCGGTCAAGAGACCCAGTACTTC. This sequence encodes CASSLTGGGQETQYF.

The rearrangement links TRBV15 to TRBJ1-2; 9 bases are a match to TRBD1. CDR1 and CDR2 (germline): LNHNV, YYDKDF (reference sequence). With 6 bases clipped from V and 5 bases from J, the junction kept 10 bases outside the gene matches. The CDR3 contains 15 residues. CDR3 sequence reads: CATSMTRQGGYGYTF. The DNA for the CDR3 is TGTGCCACCAGTATGACTCGACAGGGGGGATATGGCTACACCTTC.

This clone was seen a single time. This chain uses TRBV15 with TRBJ1-3; 12 nucleotides agree with TRBD1. Per the germline V gene, CDR1 is LNHNV and CDR2 is YYDKDF (reference sequence). With 0 bases clipped from V and 0 bases from J, the junction kept 12 bases outside the gene matches. The CDR3 is 21 residues long. CDR3 protein: CATSRDPVRDRGLPSGNTIYF. The CDR3 DNA sequence: TGTGCCACCAGCAGAGATCCGGTCCGGGACAGGGGGCTTCCCTCTGGAAACACCATATATTTT.

V gene TRBV6-6 combines with J gene TRBJ1-4; D is undetermined. The CDR3 sequence is 13 residues long. Trimming removed 1 base at V and 3 bases at J, with 3 bases between. Germline CDR1 and CDR2: MNHNY and SVGAGI (reference sequence). CDR3 loop: CASSYYSNEKLFF. CDR3 DNA: TGTGCCAGCAGTTACTATTCTAATGAAAAACTGTTTTTT.

The gene calls are TRBV19 and TRBJ1-2; 8 nucleotides agree with TRBD1. Trimming took 2 bases from V and 7 from J; bases not matched to a gene: 6. CDR1 is LNHDA, CDR2 SQIVND, per germline (reference sequence). The CDR3 length is 14 residues. The CDR3 nucleotides read TGTGCCAGTAGTATACAGGGGGCGCGCCTTGGCTACACCTTC. As protein: CASSIQGARLGYTF.

The V gene is TRBV14, the J gene TRBJ2-7; no reliable D call. The CDR3 is 13 amino acids. V was pared by 1 base and J by 3 bases, with 7 bases between. The V gene's germline CDR1 is SGHDN and CDR2 FVKESK. The DNA of the CDR3 is TGTGCCAGCAGCCAAGTTCAAGGCTACGAGCAGTACTTC. It encodes CASSQVQGYEQYF.

The genes are TRBV23-1 and TRBJ2-3; D might be TRBD1 (6 bases). TRBV23-1 is reported as an ORF; its role is uncertain. With 7 bases removed from V and 2 bases from J, the gap between germline ends came to 22 bases. The CDR3 totals 17 residues. The CDR3 loop reads CASTLAQDRAPTDTQYF. The DNA for the CDR3 is TGCGCCAGCACCCTAGCCCAGGACAGAGCCCCCACAGATACGCAGTATTTT.